This is a list of T cell receptor beta chains from one sample in a study of identical twins. TCRdb reprocessed the 5' RACE reads via MiXCR and lists one record per CDR3 protein. This sample has about 530,000 distinct CDR3 sequences, with 20% to 25% found just once. A further study also used this sample, focusing on yellow fever vaccine responses in identical twins.

Sequencing used CD4+ T cells sorted from blood. These receptors were taken from a woman under 30 in good health. CDR3s include the opening cysteine and the closing phenylalanine or tryptophan. The order of the fields is J gene, D gene, clone size, V gene, CDR3 protein, CDR3 DNA. D genes are given only for firm matches. Expanded clones are given a class, and other clones once, few, many or no size at all.

TRBJ1-6 . . TRBV7-9 CASSFGSDGSPLHF TGTGCCAGCAGCTTTGGCAGTGATGGTTCACCCCTCCACTTT
TRBJ2-7 TRBD1 many TRBV4-2 CASSQGQGVYEQYF TGTGCCAGCAGCCAGGGACAGGGGGTCTACGAGCAGTACTTC
TRBJ1-2 . . TRBV29-1 CSVDREESSGYTF TGCAGCGTTGACAGGGAAGAGTCTAGTGGCTACACCTTC
TRBJ2-4 TRBD1 . TRBV20-1 CSATDRGKNIQYF TGCAGTGCTACTGACAGGGGCAAAAACATTCAGTACTTC
TRBJ1-3 . . TRBV6-5 CASSTRHIFGNTIYF TGTGCCAGCAGTACTCGACACATCTTCGGAAACACCATATATTTT
TRBJ1-3 . many TRBV12-3/TRBV12-4 CASSSGNTIYF TGTGCCAGCAGCTCTGGAAACACCATATATTTT
TRBJ1-1 TRBD1 few TRBV20-1 CSAGALGQLTEVFF TGCAGTGCTGGGGCTTTGGGACAGCTCACTGAAGTTTTCTTT
TRBJ2-1 TRBD2 few TRBV5-1 CASNREGRVNEQFF TGCGCCAGCAACCGGGAGGGCCGAGTCAATGAGCAGTTCTTC
TRBJ2-4 . . TRBV6-2/TRBV6-3 CASSYSPGPRVGYF TGTGCCAGCAGTTACTCCCCCGGGCCTCGGGTAGGGTACTTC
TRBJ2-1 . few TRBV28 CASSSPGRPSLEQFF TGTGCCAGCAGTTCGCCGGGACGACCGTCCCTGGAGCAGTTCTTC
TRBJ2-3 . few TRBV10-3 CAISESGRWGTSTDTQYF TGTGCCATCAGTGAGTCGGGTCGCTGGGGAACTAGCACAGATACGCAGTATTTT